This T cell receptor (beta chain) emerged from a study of blood T cell repertoires in COVID-19. About the research overall: Italy, Spain and the United States were the sources of the convalescent and acute COVID-19 samples. T cells, B-cell-depleted T cells, or PBMCs provided the cDNA or gDNA that served as material.

In the study's own analysis: The authors estimated nucleated cell counts from reference gene primer amplification. Clones were sequenced by immunoSEQ multiplex PCR, and TCRdb holds only the in-frame ones, with some missing. The V and J calls and clone size come from that table; D and trimming were worked out from the DNA. The data contain tens of thousands of clones, around 90% of them singletons. Germline CDR1 is SGHAT and CDR2 is FQNNGV. V was pared by 3 bases and J by 2 bases, with 0 bases of the junction left unmatched. This CDR3 region has 13 residues. The genes are TRBV11-2 and TRBJ2-5; the match to TRBD2 covers 7 bases. The receptor was isolated from a man aged 70 or older with acute or convalescent COVID-19. Sample: peripheral blood. The CDR3 sequence is CASSLGLQETQYF. CDR3 nucleotides: TGTGCCAGCAGCTTGGGACTACAAGAGACCCAGTACTTC.